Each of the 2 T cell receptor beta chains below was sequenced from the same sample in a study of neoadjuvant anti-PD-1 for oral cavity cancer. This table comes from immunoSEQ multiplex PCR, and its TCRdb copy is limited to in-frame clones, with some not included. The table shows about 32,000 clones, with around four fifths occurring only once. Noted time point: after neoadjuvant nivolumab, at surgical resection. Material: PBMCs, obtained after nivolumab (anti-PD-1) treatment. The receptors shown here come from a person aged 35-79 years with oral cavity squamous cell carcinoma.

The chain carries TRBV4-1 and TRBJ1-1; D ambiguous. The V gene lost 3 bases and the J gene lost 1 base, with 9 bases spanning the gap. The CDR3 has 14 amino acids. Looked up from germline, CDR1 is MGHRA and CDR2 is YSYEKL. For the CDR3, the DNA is TGCGCCAGCAGCCAGGTCTTGAGGAACACTGAAGCTTTCTTT. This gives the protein CASSQVLRNTEAFF.

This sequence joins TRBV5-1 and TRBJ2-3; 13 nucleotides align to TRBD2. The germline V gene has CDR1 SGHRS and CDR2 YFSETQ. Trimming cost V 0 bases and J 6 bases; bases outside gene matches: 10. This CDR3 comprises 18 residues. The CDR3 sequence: CASSLGTSGGAGGDTQYF. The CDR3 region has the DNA TGCGCCAGCAGCTTGGGGACTAGCGGGGGCGCTGGGGGTGATACGCAGTATTTT.